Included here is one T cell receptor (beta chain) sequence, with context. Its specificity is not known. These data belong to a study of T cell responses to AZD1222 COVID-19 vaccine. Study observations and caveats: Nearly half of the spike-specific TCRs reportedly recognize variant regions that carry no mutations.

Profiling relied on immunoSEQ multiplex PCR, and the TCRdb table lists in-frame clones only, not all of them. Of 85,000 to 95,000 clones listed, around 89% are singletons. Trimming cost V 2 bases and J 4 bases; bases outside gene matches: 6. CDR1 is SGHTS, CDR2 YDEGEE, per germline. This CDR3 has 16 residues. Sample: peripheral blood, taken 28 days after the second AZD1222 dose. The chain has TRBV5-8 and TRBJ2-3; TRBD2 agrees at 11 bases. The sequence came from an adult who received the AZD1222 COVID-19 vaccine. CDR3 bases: TGTGCCAGCAGCTTTTTAGCGGGGGGGCGGGCAGATACGCAGTATTTT. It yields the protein CASSFLAGGRADTQYF.